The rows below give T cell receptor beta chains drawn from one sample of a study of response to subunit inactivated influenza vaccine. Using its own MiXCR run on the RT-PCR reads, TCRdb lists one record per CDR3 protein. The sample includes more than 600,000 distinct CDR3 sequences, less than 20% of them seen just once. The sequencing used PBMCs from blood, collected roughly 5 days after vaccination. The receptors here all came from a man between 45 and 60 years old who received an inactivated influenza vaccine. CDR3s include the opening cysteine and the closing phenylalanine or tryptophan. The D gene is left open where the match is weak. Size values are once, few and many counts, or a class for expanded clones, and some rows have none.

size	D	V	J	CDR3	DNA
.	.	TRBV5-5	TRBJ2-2	CASSREGSGTGELSF	TGTGCCAGCAGCCGTGAGGGCTCGGGCACCGGGGAGCTGTCTTTT
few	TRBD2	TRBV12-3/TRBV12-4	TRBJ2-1	CASSPRGSGRGNEQFF	TGTGCCAGCAGTCCCCGCGGTAGCGGGAGGGGGAATGAGCAGTTCTTC
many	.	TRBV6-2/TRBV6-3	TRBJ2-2	CASRYYPGRSTGELFF	TGTGCCAGCAGATACTACCCGGGACGGTCCACCGGGGAGCTGTTTTTT
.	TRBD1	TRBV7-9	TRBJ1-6	CASSSVDRSSPLHF	TGTGCCAGCAGCTCTGTGGACAGGAGTTCACCCCTCCACTTT
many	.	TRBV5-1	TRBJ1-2	CASSLDNYGYTF	TGTGCCAGCAGCTTAGATAACTATGGCTACACCTTC
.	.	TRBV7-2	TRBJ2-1	CASSLAGVLGNEQFF	TGTGCCAGCAGCTTAGCGGGGGTCCTTGGGAATGAGCAGTTCTTC
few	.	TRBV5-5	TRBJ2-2	CASSLTGKAGELFF	TGTGCCAGCAGCTTGACAGGGAAGGCCGGGGAGCTGTTTTTT
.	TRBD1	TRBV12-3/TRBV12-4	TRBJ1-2	CASSSRTGKRDF	TGTGCCAGCAGTTCACGGACAGGGAAGAGGGACTTC
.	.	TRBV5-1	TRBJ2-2	CASKFLATTGELFF	TGCGCCAGCAAATTCCTAGCAACCACCGGGGAGCTGTTTTTT
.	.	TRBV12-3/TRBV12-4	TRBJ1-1	CASSHTLESNTEAFF	TGTGCCAGCAGTCACACCTTGGAGTCAAACACTGAAGCTTTCTTT